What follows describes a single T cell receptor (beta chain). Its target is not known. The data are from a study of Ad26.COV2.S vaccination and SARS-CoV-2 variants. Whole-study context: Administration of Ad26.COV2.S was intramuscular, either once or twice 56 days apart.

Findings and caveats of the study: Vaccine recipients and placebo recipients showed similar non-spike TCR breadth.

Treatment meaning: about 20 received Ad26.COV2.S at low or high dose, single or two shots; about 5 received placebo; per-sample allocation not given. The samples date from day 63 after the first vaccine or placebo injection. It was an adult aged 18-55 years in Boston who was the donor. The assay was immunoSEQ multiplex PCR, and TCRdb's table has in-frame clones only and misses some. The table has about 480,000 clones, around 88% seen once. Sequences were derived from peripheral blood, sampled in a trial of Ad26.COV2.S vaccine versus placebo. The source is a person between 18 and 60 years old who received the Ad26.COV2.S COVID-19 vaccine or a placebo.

The CDR3 reads CASSTSGSRYNEQFF. The DNA of the CDR3 is TGTGCCAGCTCAACGAGCGGGAGTCGGTACAATGAGCAGTTCTTC. The chain carries TRBV18 and TRBJ2-1; 8 nucleotides line up with TRBD2. This CDR3 is 15 amino acids long. The trim removed 5 bases at V and 4 bases at J, leaving 7 bases unmatched. CDR1 and CDR2 from the germline V gene are KGHSH and LQKENI.